This paragraph reports one TCR beta chain. Its target is not known. The data were taken from a study of cytomegalovirus exposure and HLA in healthy donors. Study at large: Early on, a data release was issued that held roughly 80 million unique TCRs from HLA-typed donors. General study findings and limits: Later analysis associated a missense DCLRE1C variant with TCR beta V- and J-gene trimming. With high specificity and sensitivity, the classifier reportedly diagnosed cytomegalovirus status. It was reported in a later analysis that an Asian-associated ancestry cluster showed fewer N-insertions than the approximately 700-donor mean.

Primers: 60 Vbeta forward and 13 Jbeta reverse. Produced via immunoSEQ multiplex PCR; TCRdb's table is partial and in-frame only. The table lists 30,000 to 40,000 clones, roughly 69% of them singletons, with roughly 20% in the top ten. Trimming pared 7 bases from V and 4 bases from J, leaving 16 bases between. From germline, CDR1 is LNHNV and CDR2 YYDKDF (reference sequence). This CDR3 comprises 14 residues. The V gene is TRBV15, the J gene TRBJ1-1; the D gene is possibly TRBD1 (5 bases). The material sequenced was PBMCs. The origin of this receptor is a man aged 50-60 years in good health and CMV-seropositive. The DNA of the CDR3 is TGTGCCACCAAACCCAGGCAGGGCGGCACTGAAGCTTTCTTT. It is translated as CATKPRQGGTEAFF.